This paragraph reports one T cell receptor beta chain. The antigen remains undetermined. V lost 5 bases, J lost 4 bases, and 11 bases lay in between. Looked up from germline, CDR1 is SGHNT and CDR2 is YENEEA. This CDR3 region has 13 residues. These data are taken from a study of vaccination effects on CD4 cells after COVID-19. Broader study findings: Of the vaccine-induced clones from healthy vaccinees, merely 1 of 255 recognized common cold coronaviruses as well.

Sequencing was preceded by expansion of antigen-specific CD4+ T cells with viral peptide pools in the ViraFEST assay. Following culture for approximately 11 days, CD4+ T cells were isolated. Nucleocapsid antibodies were negative in the vaccine recipients, who had never had SARS-CoV-2 infection. IL-2 medium supplanted half the medium on days 3 and 7. Assay: immunoSEQ multiplex PCR; the TCRdb copy retains only in-frame clones and omits some. The top ten hold roughly a tenth of the sample, which has 77,000 or so clones, around 78% seen once. The chain is built from TRBV11-3 and TRBJ2-5; D gene unclear. The TCR comes from a human donor who received a COVID-19 vaccine. The sample consisted of CD4+ T cells from PBMCs cultured with SARS-CoV-2 spike peptides, taken before COVID-19 vaccination. The CDR3 nucleotides are TGTGCCAGCAGCCTACATCGGACAGAGACCCAGTACTTC. Its translation is CASSLHRTETQYF.